Listed below are T cell receptor beta chains from one sample, sequenced in a study of T cells in Graves' hyperthyroidism and ophthalmopathy. MiXCR, applied by TCRdb to the multiplex PCR reads, yields one record per CDR3 protein. The profile shows about 210,000 distinct CDR3 sequences, 17% of them singletons. The sample consisted of blood. These receptors were collected from a man aged 50-60 years with Graves' hyperthyroidism. The CDR3 runs from the conserved cysteine through the conserved F or W. The order of the fields is V gene, D gene, CDR3 protein. A D gene is named only where the DNA matches it firmly.

>TRBV7-9|.
CASSMDWDNEQFF
>TRBV27|.
CASSLNSGNYGYTF
>TRBV5-1|TRBD2
CASSSLFSGESYNEQFF
>TRBV7-3|TRBD2
CASSLTGTSGRAGEQFF
>TRBV29-1|TRBD2
CSVEGTSGTLDEQFF
>TRBV5-1|.
CASSSDTTNYGYTF
>TRBV9|.
CASSALNEANEQFF
>TRBV13|.
CASSLIAENYEQYF
>TRBV29-1|TRBD2
CSVVLAGPYEQYF
>TRBV28|.
CAISPQGRDTGELFF
>TRBV2|TRBD2
CASSSLAAEQYF
>TRBV7-9|TRBD1
CASSSTPGQGNYEQYF
>TRBV19|TRBD1
CASKDRFSGNTIYF
>TRBV9|TRBD2
CASSVGLAGGWNEQFF
>TRBV5-5|TRBD1
CASSSGQDSYNEQFF
>TRBV7-2|.
CASSLAGANVLTF
>TRBV7-8|TRBD2
CASSRRTSGSNEQFF
>TRBV5-4|TRBD1
CASSLGAGTGSEKLFF
>TRBV7-6|.
CASSLVSRETQYF
>TRBV24-1|.
CATSRGSFYNEQFF
>TRBV13|.
CASSFNRDPNQPQHF
>TRBV6-1|.
CASSLSFGQRETQYF
>TRBV12-3/TRBV12-4|.
CASSFGRNSNQPQHF
>TRBV20-1|TRBD1
CSADRQGGTEAFF
>TRBV2|.
CASRRDTDEQYF
>TRBV20-1|TRBD2
CSASGRYGEQFF